A selection of T cell receptor beta chains follows, all from one sample in a study of metastatic and nonmetastatic thyroid tumors. MiXCR was used by TCRdb to re-call the PCR reads. The sample records around 20,000 clones, roughly 11% being singletons. Sequenced input: blood. The source is a female donor with papillary thyroid cancer or a benign thyroid nodule (not recorded which). Some clones in this sample may be carry-over from other donors' samples. Each CDR3 is given with its conserved first and last residue. A D gene is named only where the DNA matches it firmly. For some rows the clone size is stated as once, few or many, or as a class when expanded; others skip it.

V	J	size	D	CDR3	DNA
TRBV28	TRBJ1-6	many	NA	CASSPQSSPGRPYNSPLHF	TGTGCCAGCAGTCCACAATCTTCCCCCGGACGCCCCTATAATTCACCCCTCCACTTT
TRBV18	TRBJ2-7	many	TRBD1	CASSLGQGSSYEQYF	TGTGCCAGCTCACTAGGACAGGGGAGCTCCTACGAGCAGTACTTC
TRBV24-1	TRBJ2-5	many	TRBD1	CATSDPRGRETQYF	TGTGCCACCAGTGACCCCAGGGGGCGGGAGACCCAGTACTTC
TRBV28	TRBJ1-1	many	NA	CASSLRGPIMNTEAFF	TGTGCCAGCAGTTTAAGAGGACCAATAATGAACACTGAAGCTTTCTTT
TRBV5-1	TRBJ2-3	many	NA	CASSLDSRLESDTQYF	TGCGCCAGCAGCTTGGACTCTCGCCTCGAATCAGATACGCAGTATTTT
TRBV7-7	TRBJ2-1	many	TRBD2	CASSQIAGVGYNEQFF	TGTGCCAGCAGCCAGATAGCGGGAGTTGGCTACAATGAGCAGTTCTTC
TRBV4-1	TRBJ2-1	NA	TRBD2	CASSHPRASGYNEQSF	TGCGCCAGCAGCCACCCCCGGGCTAGCGGTTACAATGAGCAGTCCTTC
TRBV29-1	TRBJ1-5	few	NA	CSVEVNQPQHF	TGCAGCGTTGAGGTTAATCAGCCCCAGCATTTT
TRBV29-1	TRBJ2-3	many	NA	CSVEGGPGSSDTQYF	TGCAGCGTCGAGGGGGGGCCGGGCTCTTCAGATACGCAGTATTTT
TRBV11-1	TRBJ2-3	NA	TRBD2	CASSLLAGGKTDTQYF	TGTGCCAGCAGCTTACTAGCGGGAGGGAAAACAGATACGCAGTATTTT
TRBV10-3	TRBJ2-3	few	NA	CATAGEHTDTHYF	TGTGCCACCGCCGGCGAACACACAGATACGCATTATTTT
TRBV9	TRBJ2-7	many	NA	CASSVEHGDEQYF	TGTGCCAGCAGCGTAGAGCATGGGGACGAGCAGTACTTC
TRBV27	TRBJ1-5	NA	TRBD1	CASSKTGVYSNHLQHF	TGTGCCAGCAGCAAGACAGGGGTTTATAGCAATCATCTCCAGCATTTT
TRBV4-3	TRBJ1-5	many	TRBD1	CASSAQDRGPEFRNQPQHF	TGCGCCAGCAGCGCCCAGGACAGGGGGCCCGAGTTCCGGAATCAGCCCCAGCATTTT
TRBV24-1	TRBJ2-2	many	TRBD1	CATSDEGARTGELFF	TGTGCCACCAGTGACGAGGGGGCGCGGACCGGGGAGCTGTTTTTT
TRBV4-1	TRBJ2-7	many	NA	CASSQSTPSSEGQYF	TGCGCCAGCAGCCAGTCCACGCCAAGTTCGGAAGGGCAGTACTTC
TRBV29-1	TRBJ1-1	many	NA	CSVEPDGRVEAFF	TGCAGCGTTGAACCGGACGGGAGGGTTGAAGCTTTCTTT
TRBV5-4	TRBJ2-5	NA	TRBD2	CASSSAGGGETQCF	TGTGCCAGCAGCTCTGCGGGAGGGGGGGAGACCCAGTGCTTC
TRBV20-1	TRBJ2-1	many	TRBD2	CSARDTAGAYNEQFF	TGCAGTGCTAGAGATACAGCGGGAGCCTACAATGAGCAGTTCTTC
TRBV2	TRBJ1-1	many	NA	CASRRDLRNTEAFF	TGTGCCAGCAGAAGGGACTTACGGAACACTGAAGCTTTCTTT
TRBV27	TRBJ2-4	many	NA	CASSFSSVAKNIQYF	TGTGCCAGCAGTTTTAGTAGCGTAGCCAAAAACATTCAGTACTTC
TRBV19	TRBJ1-2	many	TRBD1	CASRAITGGDYGYTF	TGTGCCAGTAGGGCTATTACAGGGGGCGACTATGGCTACACCTTC
TRBV6-1	TRBJ1-1	NA	NA	CASSSHLNTEAFF	TGTGCCAGCAGTAGTCACCTGAACACTGAAGCTTTCTTT
TRBV19	TRBJ2-3	many	NA	CASTSIHGTDTQYF	TGTGCCAGTACTTCAATACATGGCACAGATACGCAGTATTTT